These 2 T cell receptor beta chains were all obtained from the same sample, sequenced in a study of blood T cell repertoires in COVID-19. Method: immunoSEQ multiplex PCR; TCRdb's copy keeps in-frame clones and lacks some. The data show about 74,000 clones, about four fifths seen once. Sequenced material: peripheral blood. These receptor sequences come from a human donor in a cohort sampled during active COVID-19.

This chain links TRBV5-6 with TRBJ1-1; 10 nucleotides agree with TRBD1. The junction had 9 bases not matched to a gene; V was cut back by 1 base and J by 0 bases. The CDR3 totals 18 residues. Per germline, CDR1 SGHDT and CDR2 YYEEEE. The CDR3 DNA sequence: TGTGCCAGCAGCTTGTTAGTTGGGACAGGGGTTATGAACACTGAAGCTTTCTTT. Protein sequence: CASSLLVGTGVMNTEAFF.

The rearrangement links TRBV25-1 to TRBJ1-2, with TRBD1 identical over 7 bases. V was pared by 6 bases and J by 7 bases, with 11 bases of the junction left unmatched. Germline V CDR1 and CDR2: MGHDK, SYGVNS. The CDR3 is made up of 14 amino acids. The CDR3 protein is CASRAAGGSGGYTF. In nucleotides, the CDR3 is TGTGCCAGCAGGGCCGCAGGGGGTAGCGGTGGCTACACCTTC.